Reported below is one TCR beta chain. Its target is unknown. The data stem from a study of OX40 agonist ivuxolimab in advanced cancers. Turning to the study itself: People in dose escalation had one of these cancers: hepatocellular carcinoma, melanoma, renal cell or head and neck cancer. Points from the study as a whole: Partial responders at 0.1-3.0 mg/kg had among the lowest clonal expansion. Relative to CD4+ cells, CD8+ T cells on average had more expanded clones.

The study sampled blood at baseline, cycle 4 day 1, and cycle 7 day 1. This CDR3 has 15 residues. CDR1 and CDR2 (germline): WSHSY, SAAADI. Losses at the gene ends were 5 bases for V and 0 bases for J; bases not matched to a gene: 6. Sequencing was performed with immunoSEQ multiplex PCR; in TCRdb, only in-frame clones are kept and a portion is missing. The table has about 28,000 clones, 84% seen once. The input for sequencing was CD4+ or CD8+ T cells sorted from blood, taken in a trial of the OX40 agonist ivuxolimab. The genes are TRBV10-2 and TRBJ2-7; 8 nucleotides align to TRBD2. The receptor was isolated from an adult with an advanced solid tumor such as melanoma, head and neck, liver or kidney cancer. The CDR3 spells CASSPSGLRSYEQYF. The CDR3 DNA reads as TGCGCCAGCAGTCCTAGCGGGTTGCGCTCCTACGAGCAGTACTTC.